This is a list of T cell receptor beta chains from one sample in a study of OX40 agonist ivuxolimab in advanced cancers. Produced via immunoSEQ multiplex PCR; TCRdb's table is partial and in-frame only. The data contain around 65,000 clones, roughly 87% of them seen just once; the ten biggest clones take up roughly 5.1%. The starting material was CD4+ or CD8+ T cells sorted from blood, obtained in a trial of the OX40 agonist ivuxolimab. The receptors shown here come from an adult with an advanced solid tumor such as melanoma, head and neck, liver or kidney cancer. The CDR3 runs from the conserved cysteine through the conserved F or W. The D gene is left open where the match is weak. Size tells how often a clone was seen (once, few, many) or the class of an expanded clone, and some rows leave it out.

cdr3_nt: TGTGCCAGCAGCCAAGTCGGGGGCGGTGGGGCCAACGTCCTGACTTTC
cdr3_aa: CASSQVGGGGANVLTF
clone_size: NA
d_call: NA
cdr3_length: 16
j_call: TRBJ2-6
v_call: TRBV14

cdr3_nt: TGTGCCAGCAGTTTAGGGACACACTCTAACTATGGCTACACCTTC
cdr3_aa: CASSLGTHSNYGYTF
clone_size: NA
d_call: NA
cdr3_length: 15
j_call: TRBJ1-2
v_call: TRBV27

cdr3_nt: TGTGCCAGCAGTTACCGGGACAACCGGGTGAACACTGAAGCTTTCTTT
cdr3_aa: CASSYRDNRVNTEAFF
clone_size: NA
d_call: NA
cdr3_length: 16
j_call: TRBJ1-1
v_call: TRBV6-5

cdr3_nt: TGTGCCAGCAGCTCATGGACAGGGAATTCACCCCTCCACTTT
cdr3_aa: CASSSWTGNSPLHF
clone_size: NA
d_call: TRBD1
cdr3_length: 14
j_call: TRBJ1-6
v_call: TRBV11-1

cdr3_nt: TGTGCCAGCAGCTTTGGACAGAGCAGCGACGAGCAGTACTTC
cdr3_aa: CASSFGQSSDEQYF
clone_size: NA
d_call: NA
cdr3_length: 14
j_call: TRBJ2-7
v_call: TRBV13

cdr3_nt: TGTGCCAGCAGTTTAAGGGACAGGGGGCGATTTCAGCCCCAGCATTTT
cdr3_aa: CASSLRDRGRFQPQHF
clone_size: NA
d_call: TRBD1
cdr3_length: 16
j_call: TRBJ1-5
v_call: TRBV28

cdr3_nt: TGTGCCAGCAGCGTAGATTTAGGGGTAGAGACCCAGTACTTC
cdr3_aa: CASSVDLGVETQYF
clone_size: NA
d_call: NA
cdr3_length: 14
j_call: TRBJ2-5
v_call: TRBV9

cdr3_nt: TGTGCCAGCAGTACTCCGGGACTGGAGGGAGGTTGGACCTTC
cdr3_aa: CASSTPGLEGGWTF
clone_size: few
d_call: NA
cdr3_length: 14
j_call: TRBJ1-2
v_call: TRBV27

cdr3_nt: TGTGCCAGCTCACCCCCCGGGACGGATCGCCCAGGGCCCCAGCATTTT
cdr3_aa: CASSPPGTDRPGPQHF
clone_size: once
d_call: NA
cdr3_length: 16
j_call: TRBJ1-5
v_call: TRBV18

cdr3_nt: TGTGCCAGCTGGGGACCCTTGAACACTGAAGCTTTCTTT
cdr3_aa: CASWGPLNTEAFF
clone_size: NA
d_call: NA
cdr3_length: 13
j_call: TRBJ1-1
v_call: TRBV28

cdr3_nt: TGTGCCAGCAGCCCCCTGGTCCGGGGGCAGGTTGAAAAACTGTTTTTT
cdr3_aa: CASSPLVRGQVEKLFF
clone_size: NA
d_call: NA
cdr3_length: 16
j_call: TRBJ1-4
v_call: TRBV7-9

cdr3_nt: TGTGCCAGCAACGACAGGTCTGAAGCTAACTATGGCTACACCTTC
cdr3_aa: CASNDRSEANYGYTF
clone_size: NA
d_call: NA
cdr3_length: 15
j_call: TRBJ1-2
v_call: TRBV6-6

cdr3_nt: TGTGCCAGCAGCCCAGCCCTAACTAGCGGGAGTACAGATACGCAGTATTTT
cdr3_aa: CASSPALTSGSTDTQYF
clone_size: NA
d_call: TRBD2
cdr3_length: 17
j_call: TRBJ2-3
v_call: TRBV7-9

cdr3_nt: TGTGCCACCAACCCGCGCGGGAGTAGCACAGATACGCAGTATTTT
cdr3_aa: CATNPRGSSTDTQYF
clone_size: NA
d_call: TRBD2
cdr3_length: 15
j_call: TRBJ2-3
v_call: TRBV27

cdr3_nt: TGTGCCAGCAGTGAAGCCCCTCTGGCAACTAATGAAAAACTGTTTTTT
cdr3_aa: CASSEAPLATNEKLFF
clone_size: NA
d_call: NA
cdr3_length: 16
j_call: TRBJ1-4
v_call: TRBV6-1

cdr3_nt: TGTGCCAGCACCCCAGCGGGAGGGGACTACAATGAGCAGTTCTTC
cdr3_aa: CASTPAGGDYNEQFF
clone_size: NA
d_call: TRBD2
cdr3_length: 15
j_call: TRBJ2-1
v_call: TRBV6-5

cdr3_nt: TGCGCCAGCAGTGACCGCAGGGACTATGGCTACACCTTC
cdr3_aa: CASSDRRDYGYTF
clone_size: NA
d_call: NA
cdr3_length: 13
j_call: TRBJ1-2
v_call: TRBV10-1

cdr3_nt: TGTGCCAGCAGCTACGCCGGGACTAGCGGCTCCAATGAGCAGTTCTTC
cdr3_aa: CASSYAGTSGSNEQFF
clone_size: NA
d_call: TRBD2
cdr3_length: 16
j_call: TRBJ2-1
v_call: TRBV7-2

cdr3_nt: TGTGCCAGCATCACGGGACTAGCGGGGACCTCTAGCACAGATACGCAGTATTTT
cdr3_aa: CASITGLAGTSSTDTQYF
clone_size: NA
d_call: TRBD2
cdr3_length: 18
j_call: TRBJ2-3
v_call: TRBV9

cdr3_nt: TGTGCCAGCAGTTCAGTGAACACTGAAGCTTTCTTT
cdr3_aa: CASSSVNTEAFF
clone_size: NA
d_call: NA
cdr3_length: 12
j_call: TRBJ1-1
v_call: TRBV28

cdr3_nt: TGTGCCAGCAGCCTCACGGGACGTGAAAAACTGTTTTTT
cdr3_aa: CASSLTGREKLFF
clone_size: NA
d_call: NA
cdr3_length: 13
j_call: TRBJ1-4
v_call: TRBV28

cdr3_nt: TGTGCCAGCAGTGCGATCGAGCGGGCCGGGGAGCTGTTTTTT
cdr3_aa: CASSAIERAGELFF
clone_size: few
d_call: NA
cdr3_length: 14
j_call: TRBJ2-2
v_call: TRBV2

cdr3_nt: TGTGCCAGCAGCTCTACTAGCGGTCTCTTCCACGAGCAGTACTTC
cdr3_aa: CASSSTSGLFHEQYF
clone_size: NA
d_call: TRBD2
cdr3_length: 15
j_call: TRBJ2-7
v_call: TRBV7-2

cdr3_nt: TGTGCCAGTAGTCAAGACAGTAGCTCCTACGAGCAGTACTTC
cdr3_aa: CASSQDSSSYEQYF
clone_size: NA
d_call: NA
cdr3_length: 14
j_call: TRBJ2-7
v_call: TRBV19

cdr3_nt: TGTGCCAGCAGTGGACAGGGGGAAAACATTCAGTACTTC
cdr3_aa: CASSGQGENIQYF
clone_size: NA
d_call: TRBD1
cdr3_length: 13
j_call: TRBJ2-4
v_call: TRBV6-5

cdr3_nt: TGTGCCAGCAGCTTAGATTGGACTAGCTATAATAATGAGCAGTTCTTC
cdr3_aa: CASSLDWTSYNNEQFF
clone_size: NA
d_call: TRBD2
cdr3_length: 16
j_call: TRBJ2-1
v_call: TRBV7-8

cdr3_nt: TGTGCCAGCAGTCGCAGGGGGGACGAGCAGTACTTC
cdr3_aa: CASSRRGDEQYF
clone_size: NA
d_call: NA
cdr3_length: 12
j_call: TRBJ2-7
v_call: TRBV6-1

cdr3_nt: TGTGCCAGCTCACCCGGGACACAGACCTACGAGCAGTACTTC
cdr3_aa: CASSPGTQTYEQYF
clone_size: NA
d_call: NA
cdr3_length: 14
j_call: TRBJ2-7
v_call: TRBV18

cdr3_nt: TGTGCCAGCAGCCCGACCGGGGCTAGCGGGGCCGGGGAGCTGTTTTTT
cdr3_aa: CASSPTGASGAGELFF
clone_size: NA
d_call: TRBD2
cdr3_length: 16
j_call: TRBJ2-2
v_call: TRBV7-8

cdr3_nt: TGTGCCAGCAGCAAAGAGGAGGGGAGAGGCGAGACCCAGTACTTC
cdr3_aa: CASSKEEGRGETQYF
clone_size: NA
d_call: NA
cdr3_length: 15
j_call: TRBJ2-5
v_call: TRBV21-1

cdr3_nt: TGTGCCAGCAGTTTGCTTGGACAGGGCCTTCAGAATAACTATGGCTACACCTTC
cdr3_aa: CASSLLGQGLQNNYGYTF
clone_size: NA
d_call: TRBD1
cdr3_length: 18
j_call: TRBJ1-2
v_call: TRBV27

cdr3_nt: TGCGCCAGCAGCTCCGGACAGGGGGTAGACGAGCAGTACTTC
cdr3_aa: CASSSGQGVDEQYF
clone_size: NA
d_call: TRBD1
cdr3_length: 14
j_call: TRBJ2-7
v_call: TRBV5-1

cdr3_nt: TGTGCCAGCAGCTCCTACGGCTTTTATGGCTACACCTTC
cdr3_aa: CASSSYGFYGYTF
clone_size: NA
d_call: NA
cdr3_length: 13
j_call: TRBJ1-2
v_call: TRBV7-6

cdr3_nt: TGTGCCAGCAGCCCTTCCAGGGGGATTCGAACAGATACGCAGTATTTT
cdr3_aa: CASSPSRGIRTDTQYF
clone_size: NA
d_call: TRBD1
cdr3_length: 16
j_call: TRBJ2-3
v_call: TRBV14

cdr3_nt: TGTGCCAGCAGCCGGGGACAGGATAGCAATCAGCCCCAGCATTTT
cdr3_aa: CASSRGQDSNQPQHF
clone_size: NA
d_call: TRBD1
cdr3_length: 15
j_call: TRBJ1-5
v_call: TRBV11-3

cdr3_nt: TGTGCCAGCTCACCAGGACAGTTTGGCGAGCAGTACTTC
cdr3_aa: CASSPGQFGEQYF
clone_size: NA
d_call: NA
cdr3_length: 13
j_call: TRBJ2-7
v_call: TRBV18

cdr3_nt: TGTGCCAGCAGCTTAGGACTATCTAACACCGGGGAGCTGTTTTTT
cdr3_aa: CASSLGLSNTGELFF
clone_size: NA
d_call: NA
cdr3_length: 15
j_call: TRBJ2-2
v_call: TRBV7-9

cdr3_nt: TGTGCCAGCAGCTTAGGGGGTCTACTAGCGGGAGGCTACAATGAGCAGTTCTTC
cdr3_aa: CASSLGGLLAGGYNEQFF
clone_size: NA
d_call: TRBD2
cdr3_length: 18
j_call: TRBJ2-1
v_call: TRBV7-2

cdr3_nt: TGTGCCAGCAGCCACAATCCGACAGGCCTCCTCTCCTACGAGCAGTACTTC
cdr3_aa: CASSHNPTGLLSYEQYF
clone_size: NA
d_call: NA
cdr3_length: 17
j_call: TRBJ2-7
v_call: TRBV7-2

cdr3_nt: TGTGCCAGCAGCTTATTAGGGACCTCCTACGGGCAGTACTTC
cdr3_aa: CASSLLGTSYGQYF
clone_size: NA
d_call: NA
cdr3_length: 14
j_call: TRBJ2-7
v_call: TRBV11-1

cdr3_nt: TGTGCCAGCAGTGGGGCAGCTTTAGGTACTGAAGCTTTCTTT
cdr3_aa: CASSGAALGTEAFF
clone_size: once
d_call: NA
cdr3_length: 14
j_call: TRBJ1-1
v_call: TRBV2